Below, 26 T cell receptor beta chains from the same sample are listed, as sequenced in a study of beta chain features in type 1 diabetes. Expressed TCRB transcripts were sequenced because the entire RNA isolate underwent reverse transcription. Only in-frame clones appear in the TCRdb table, and some are missing; sequencing was by immunoSEQ multiplex PCR. The sample shows roughly 230,000 clones, roughly 9.6% of them seen only once. Material: naive CD4+ T cells from blood. Receptor source: a woman aged 18-35 years in good health.

This clone was counted between two and nine times. The chain recombines TRBV19 with TRBJ1-5; TRBD1 agrees at 9 bases. Germline values: CDR1 LNHDA, CDR2 SQIVND (reference sequence). The CDR3 length is 16 residues. Germline trimming cut 9 bases from V and 2 bases from J; bases unmatched to any gene: 11. The CDR3 loop is CARGQGRDGRNQPQHF. The DNA of the CDR3 is TGTGCCAGAGGACAGGGGCGGGATGGTCGCAATCAGCCCCAGCATTTT.

This clone was found a few times. V usage is TRBV7-2 and J usage is TRBJ2-2; the D is unclear. The CDR3 is made up of 14 amino acids. Germline values: CDR1 SGHTA, CDR2 FQGNSA. Trimming pared 3 bases from V and 4 bases from J, leaving 9 bases between. The CDR3 region is CASSLAMATGELFF. CDR3 DNA: TGTGCCAGCAGCTTGGCCATGGCCACCGGGGAGCTGTTTTTT.

This clone was observed a few times. The chain links TRBV11-1 to TRBJ1-1; 10 bases agree with TRBD1. This CDR3 comprises 16 residues. Germline CDR1 is SGHAT and CDR2 is FQDESV (reference sequence). V gave up 4 bases and J gave up 0 bases; unmatched junction bases: 5. CDR3 DNA sequence: TGTGCCAGCAGCTCCGGACAGGGGGGAATGAACACTGAAGCTTTCTTT. This gives the protein CASSSGQGGMNTEAFF.

This clone was seen only a few times. The genes are TRBV4-1 and TRBJ1-4; D may be TRBD1 (5 bases). With 0 bases removed from V and 4 bases from J, the gap between germline ends came to 18 bases. The CDR3 sequence is 18 residues long. Germline V gene sequence: CDR1 MGHRA, CDR2 YSYEKL. CDR3 sequence reads: CASSQDDFRAHRNEKLFF. The CDR3 bases are TGCGCCAGCAGCCAAGATGATTTCAGGGCCCACCGTAATGAAAAACTGTTTTTT.

V is TRBV28 and J is TRBJ2-7; 9 nucleotides agree with TRBD2. CDR3 length equals 14 residues. Germline loops: CDR1 MDHEN, CDR2 SYDVKM. The V and J ends lost 8 bases and 7 bases, in that order; junction bases with no gene match: 12. This CDR3 is CASGERGRAKEQYF. In DNA form, the CDR3 reads TGTGCCAGCGGAGAACGCGGGAGGGCTAAAGAGCAGTACTTC. The variable domain in full, with the rest retrieved from reference TRBV28 and TRBJ2-7, is DVKVTQSSRYLVKRTGEKVFLECVQDMDHENMFWYRQDPGLGLRLIYFSYDVKMKEKGDIPEGYSVSREKKERFSLILESASTNQTSMYLCASGERGRAKEQYFGPGTRLTVT.

This chain connects TRBV30 to TRBJ2-2; 10 bases map to TRBD2. This CDR3 has 15 residues. Per the germline V gene, CDR1 is GTSNPN and CDR2 is SVGIG (reference sequence). The V and J ends lost 2 bases and 4 bases, in that order; junction bases with no gene match: 4. Here the CDR3 reads CAWSSGRAGTGELFF. In nucleotides, the CDR3 is TGTGCCTGGAGTAGCGGGAGGGCGGGCACCGGGGAGCTGTTTTTT.

V gene TRBV6-1 combines with J gene TRBJ2-2; TRBD1 might be the D (5 bases). The germline V and J ends were trimmed by 9 bases and 8 bases, with 16 bases remaining between them. Per the germline V gene, CDR1 is MNHNS and CDR2 is SASEGT. CDR3 size: 13 residues. This CDR3 reads CASRSGFTGELFF. The CDR3 bases are TGTGCCAGTAGGTCAGGGTTTACAGGGGAGCTGTTTTTT.

The chain is built from TRBV29-1 and TRBJ1-2, with a tentative D call TRBD1 (5 bases). This CDR3 is 13 amino acids long. The germline gives CDR1 SQVTM, CDR2 ANQGSEA. Trimming took off 6 bases at V and 0 bases at J, with 11 bases between the two ends. The CDR3, as DNA: TGCAGCGTCACGACAGCGACTAACTATGGCTACACCTTC. It is translated as CSVTTATNYGYTF. Based on the CDR3 plus reference TRBV29-1 and TRBJ1-2, the full variable domain is SAVISQKPSRDICQRGTSLTIQCQVDSQVTMMFWYRQQPGQSLTLIATANQGSEATYESGFVIDKFPISRPNLTFSTLTVSNMSPEDSSIYLCSVTTATNYGYTFGSGTRLTVV.

The chain links TRBV19 to TRBJ2-1; possible D gene TRBD1, 5 bases. This CDR3 region has 14 residues. Germline V lookup: CDR1 LNHDA, CDR2 SQIVND (reference sequence). Between the trimmed V and J ends, which lost 4 bases and 4 bases, there was a span of 11 bases. CDR3 loop: CASSTVTDYNEQFF. CDR3 bases: TGTGCCAGTAGTACCGTGACAGATTACAATGAGCAGTTCTTC. Variable domain in full (rest from reference TRBV19 and TRBJ2-1): DGGITQSPKYLFRKEGQNVTLSCEQNLNHDAMYWYRQDPGQGLRLIYYSQIVNDFQKGDIAEGYSVSREKKESFPLTVTSAQKNPTAFYLCASSTVTDYNEQFFGPGTRLTVL.

The V call is TRBV5-1, the J call TRBJ2-1; 9 positions match TRBD2. The CDR3 consists of 19 residues. Looked up from germline, CDR1 is SGHRS and CDR2 is YFSETQ. V trimming: 0 bases; J trimming: 0 bases; junction bases outside the gene matches: 10. The CDR3 loop reads CASSLEAGGPSSSYNEQFF. In nucleotides, the CDR3 is TGCGCCAGCAGCTTGGAGGCGGGAGGGCCTTCTAGCTCCTACAATGAGCAGTTCTTC.

This clone was picked up a small number of times. This chain connects TRBV7-9 to TRBJ1-4; D may be TRBD1 (5 bases). The CDR3 is 15 amino acids. V lost 4 bases and J 2 bases, leaving 11 bases between the germline ends. Looked up from germline, CDR1 is SEHNR and CDR2 is FQNEAQ (reference sequence). CDR3 residues: CASSYMGPTNEKLFF. CDR3 DNA sequence: TGTGCCAGCAGCTATATGGGGCCGACTAATGAAAAACTGTTTTTT.

The V gene is TRBV6-1, the J gene TRBJ2-5; perhaps TRBD2 as D (5 bases). The germline V and J ends were trimmed by 2 bases and 4 bases, with 11 bases remaining between them. Germline values: CDR1 MNHNS, CDR2 SASEGT. The CDR3 length is 14 residues. CDR3 residues: CASSEQRAAETQYF. CDR3 bases: TGTGCCAGCAGTGAACAGAGGGCCGCAGAGACCCAGTACTTC.

For the CDR3, the DNA is TGTGCCAGCAGTGTACGGGGGAGCTCCTACGAGCAGTACTTC. Its protein product is CASSVRGSSYEQYF. The genes are TRBV25-1 and TRBJ2-7, with D perhaps TRBD2 (6 bases). V was clipped by 4 bases and J by 0 bases, with 10 bases between them. Germline lookup yields CDR1 MGHDK and CDR2 SYGVNS. CDR3 length equals 14 residues.

The sample holds a few counts of this clone. The DNA of the CDR3 is TGTGCCAGCAGTTACCAGGGGGCGCGTTCATCTGAGCAGTTCTTC. This encodes CASSYQGARSSEQFF. The chain carries TRBV6-5 and TRBJ2-1, with TRBD1 identical over 8 bases. The CDR3 is 15 residues long. In germline, CDR1 is MNHEY, CDR2 SVGAGI. V lost 2 bases to trimming and J lost 9 bases; unmatched junction nucleotides: 9.

This clone was observed a few times. J is TRBJ2-1 and V is TRBV18, with 7 nucleotides matching TRBD2. The V and J ends lost 2 bases and 2 bases, in that order; junction bases with no gene match: 3. Per the germline V gene, CDR1 is KGHSH and CDR2 is LQKENI. This CDR3 comprises 15 residues. The CDR3 protein is CASSPKTSPYNEQFF. DNA for the CDR3: TGTGCCAGCTCACCAAAGACTAGCCCCTACAATGAGCAGTTCTTC.

This clone showed up just a few times. Here the CDR3 DNA reads TGTGCCAGCAGTTACTTACTAGGAGACGGCTACACCTTC. It is translated as CASSYLLGDGYTF. This chain joins TRBV6-6 and TRBJ1-2; the D is unclear. This CDR3 is built from 13 residues. Germline V lookup: CDR1 MNHNY, CDR2 SVGAGI (reference sequence). The V and J ends lost 1 base and 8 bases respectively, with 11 bases between them.

The rearrangement joins TRBV30 to TRBJ2-3, with 7 bases that match TRBD1. The CDR3 is 12 amino acids. Germline V gene sequence: CDR1 GTSNPN, CDR2 SVGIG (reference sequence). V was clipped by 6 bases and J by 5 bases; unmatched bases: 5. For the CDR3, the DNA is TGTGCCTGTGACAGGGATGGAGATACGCAGTATTTT. Protein: CACDRDGDTQYF.

This clone was picked up a small number of times. The chain recombines TRBV23-1 with TRBJ1-5, with 12 bases lining up with TRBD1. TRBV23-1 is identified as an open reading frame with a role that is uncertain. The CDR3 covers 24 residues. V lost 0 bases, J lost 6 bases, and 27 bases stayed unmatched. CDR3 protein: CASSQSKGDPGQGAATVFGQPQHF. The CDR3 nucleotides read TGCGCCAGCAGTCAATCGAAAGGGGATCCGGGACAGGGGGCCGCTACGGTTTTCGGTCAGCCCCAGCATTTT.

This clone has a handful of counts. The chain carries TRBV2 and TRBJ2-7; 7 bases fit TRBD2. Per the germline V gene, CDR1 is SNHLY and CDR2 is FYNNEI. This CDR3 has 14 amino acids. V gave up 4 bases and J gave up 4 bases; unmatched junction bases: 7. CDR3 nucleotide sequence: TGTGCCAGCAGTGTCGGCCTCGGGGGGTACGAGCAGTACTTC. Translation gives CASSVGLGGYEQYF.

This clone has a handful of counts. This chain connects TRBV28 to TRBJ2-4; D perhaps matches TRBD2 (5 bases). Trimming pared 5 bases from V and 5 bases from J, leaving 13 bases between. CDR3 length: 14 amino acids. The germline gives CDR1 MDHEN, CDR2 SYDVKM. The CDR3 sequence is CASSSGRLQNIQYF. CDR3 in DNA: TGTGCCAGCAGTAGCGGTCGCCTTCAAAACATTCAGTACTTC.

CDR3 sequence (DNA): TGTGCCAGCTCACCATCGCGGGAAAACACTGAAGCTTTCTTT. Protein product: CASSPSRENTEAFF. The chain combines TRBV18 with TRBJ1-1; D is ambiguous. CDR1 and CDR2 (germline): KGHSH, LQKENI. V lost 2 bases to trimming and J lost 2 bases, with 9 bases between them. The CDR3 is made up of 14 amino acids.

This rearrangement joins TRBV19 to TRBJ1-5, with TRBD1 identical over 8 bases. Trimming cost V 6 bases and J 6 bases; bases outside gene matches: 10. The CDR3 consists of 15 residues. Germline V gives CDR1 LNHDA, CDR2 SQIVND (reference sequence). The CDR3 region has the DNA TGTGCCAGTAGAAAATTGACAGGGGTCGGTCAGCCCCAGCATTTT. Protein product: CASRKLTGVGQPQHF.

The CDR3 DNA reads as TGCGCCAGCAGCTACTCTAGCGGGAGTAAAGAGACCCAGTACTTC. Encoded protein: CASSYSSGSKETQYF. The chain has TRBV5-1 and TRBJ2-5; 10 bases align to TRBD2. Germline V gene lookup returns CDR1 SGHRS and CDR2 YFSETQ. The CDR3 is 15 amino acids. V was pared by 3 bases and J by 3 bases, with 5 bases of the junction left unmatched.

In its sample, this clone was seen a few times. V is TRBV5-1 and J is TRBJ2-3; 9 nucleotides match TRBD2. The CDR3 is made up of 21 amino acids. Germline V gene data show CDR1 as SGHRS and CDR2 as YFSETQ. The junction had 23 bases not matched to a gene; V was cut back by 0 bases and J by 6 bases. The CDR3 spells CASSLETLAGRQIRGLDTQYF. The CDR3 DNA is TGCGCCAGCAGCTTGGAGACTCTAGCGGGAAGGCAGATACGAGGGCTCGATACGCAGTATTTT. The variable domain in full, with the rest retrieved from reference TRBV5-1 and TRBJ2-3, is KAGVTQTPRYLIKTRGQQVTLSCSPISGHRSVSWYQQTPGQGLQFLFEYFSETQRNKGNFPGRFSGRQFSNSRSEMNVSTLELGDSALYLCASSLETLAGRQIRGLDTQYFGPGTRLTVL.

This clone has just a few counts. The chain recombines TRBV5-1 with TRBJ2-3; 8 bases match TRBD2. Germline CDR1 SGHRS, CDR2 YFSETQ. V lost 1 base, J lost 0 bases, and 4 bases stayed unmatched. The CDR3 spans 16 residues. CDR3 DNA: TGCGCCAGCAGCTTGATTTCGGGGGGGAGCACAGATACGCAGTATTTT. As protein: CASSLISGGSTDTQYF.

The gene calls are TRBV5-4 and TRBJ2-7; a possible D gene is TRBD2 (6 bases). Germline V gene data show CDR1 as SGHNT and CDR2 as YYREEE (reference sequence). The length of the CDR3 is 16 residues. Trimming removed 5 bases from V and 5 bases from J, with 23 bases in between. CDR3 residues: CASSLGAGRFSHEQYF. For the CDR3, the DNA is TGTGCCAGCAGTCTAGGGGCGGGAAGATTTTCCCACGAGCAGTACTTC. The variable domain in full, with the rest retrieved from reference TRBV5-4 and TRBJ2-7, is ETGVTQSPTHLIKTRGQQVTLRCSSQSGHNTVSWYQQALGQGPQFIFQYYREEENGRGNFPPRFSGLQFPNYSSELNVNALELDDSALYLCASSLGAGRFSHEQYFGPGTRLTVT.